This T cell receptor beta chain is from a study of CD4+ T cells in melanoma. A remark on this clone: Its antigen is not identified.

Looked up from germline, CDR1 is LGHDT and CDR2 is YNNKEL (reference sequence). The V gene end was trimmed by 1 base and the J gene end by 5 bases; junction bases not matched to a gene: 2. This CDR3 is 15 amino acids long. Whole-study findings and limits: In melanoma, neoantigen-specific CD4+ T cells reportedly differed in differentiation state.

Assay: immunoSEQ multiplex PCR; the TCRdb copy retains only in-frame clones and omits some. The sample contains about 9,600 clones, nearly 80% of which appear only once. The source of this sequence is a human donor with melanoma. The sequencing sample was made of cells from a culture (not recorded whether cultured in vitro). This chain links TRBV3-1 (or the pseudogene TRBV3-2) with TRBJ2-3; 11 nucleotides agree with TRBD2. The CDR3 region has the DNA TGTGCCAGCAGCCAAGGACTAGCGGGGAGAGATACGCAGTATTTT. It translates to CASSQGLAGRDTQYF.